The TCR beta chain described here comes from a study of T cells in Graves' hyperthyroidism and ophthalmopathy. As for the study in general: Peripheral blood was secured at the point of initial diagnosis, before any treatment. Study conclusions and caveats: Within blood appeared most thyroid clonotypes that had expanded above 0.001.

A word on this clonotype: Its antigen is as yet unknown.

Germline CDR1 and CDR2: MNHEY and SVGEGT. V gave up 5 bases and J gave up 0 bases, with 14 bases separating them. The CDR3 is 16 residues long. TCR beta CDR3 regions were amplified from RNA. During a first-round RT-PCR of the TCR CDR3, the HTBI primer set was used. MiXCR, run by TCRdb on the multiplex PCR reads, gives a single entry per CDR3 protein. The table lists a few hundred thousand distinct CDR3 sequences, 15% to 19% of them singletons. The clonotype was recovered from a woman aged 30 to 39 with Graves' hyperthyroidism. The gene calls are TRBV6-2 or TRBV6-3 and TRBJ1-5; the D is unclear. Specimen: blood. As DNA, the CDR3 is TGTGCCAGCAGTAACGACCGAGGGATTAGCAATCAGCCCCAGCATTTT. Amino acids: CASSNDRGISNQPQHF.